This T cell receptor beta chain originates from a study of blood T cell repertoires in COVID-19. At the level of the study: The United States, Italy and Spain provided the acute and convalescent COVID-19 samples. Sources were T cells, B-cell-depleted T cells, or PBMCs; the material itself was cDNA or gDNA.

As originally analysed: Amplified reference gene primers provided the basis for estimating nucleated cell counts. Sequenced by immunoSEQ multiplex PCR; TCRdb stores in-frame clones only, minus some. V, J and clone size are those of that table, while D and trimming were read from the DNA. The sample shows over 200,000 clones, 81% of them seen only once. This CDR3 is built from 13 residues. CDR1 is SGHTA and CDR2 is FQGNSA in the germline V gene. With V trimmed by 5 bases and J by 11 bases, 8 bases remained unmatched. Sequencing was done on a sample of peripheral blood. The V gene is TRBV7-2, the J gene TRBJ1-1, with 10 bases fitting TRBD1. This receptor was identified in an elderly woman with acute or convalescent COVID-19. The DNA for the CDR3 is TGTGCCAGCAGCCGCGGACAGGGGGATGGGGCTTTCTTT. Amino acid sequence: CASSRGQGDGAFF.